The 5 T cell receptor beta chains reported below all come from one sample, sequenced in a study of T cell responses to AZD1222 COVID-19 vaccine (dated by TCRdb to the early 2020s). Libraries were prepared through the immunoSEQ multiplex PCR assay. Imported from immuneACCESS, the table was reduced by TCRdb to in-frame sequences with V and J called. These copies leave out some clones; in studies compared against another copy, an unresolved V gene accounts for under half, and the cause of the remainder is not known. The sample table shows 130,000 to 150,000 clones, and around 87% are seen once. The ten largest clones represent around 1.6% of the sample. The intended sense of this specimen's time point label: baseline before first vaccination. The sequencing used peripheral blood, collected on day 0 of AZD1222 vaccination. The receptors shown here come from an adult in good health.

The CDR3 sequence: CASSLVGTYNTEAFF. The CDR3 coding sequence is TGTGCCAGCAGTTTAGTCGGGACATATAACACTGAAGCTTTCTTT. V gene TRBV27 combines with J gene TRBJ1-1, with D perhaps matching TRBD1 (6 bases). CDR1 is MNHEY, CDR2 SMNVEV, per germline (reference sequence). V was cut by 2 bases and J by 2 bases, with 12 bases left in between. The length of the CDR3 is 15 residues.

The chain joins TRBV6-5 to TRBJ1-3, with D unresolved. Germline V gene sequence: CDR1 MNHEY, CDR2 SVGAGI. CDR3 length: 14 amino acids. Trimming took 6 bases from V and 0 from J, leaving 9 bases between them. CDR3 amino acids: CASSLQASGNTIYF. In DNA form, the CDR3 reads TGTGCCAGCAGCCTACAAGCCTCTGGAAACACCATATATTTT.

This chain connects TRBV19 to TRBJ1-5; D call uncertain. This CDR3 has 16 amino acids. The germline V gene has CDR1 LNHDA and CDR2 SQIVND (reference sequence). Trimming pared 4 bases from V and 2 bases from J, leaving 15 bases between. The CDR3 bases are TGTGCCAGTAGTAAGTCCAGCGAAAGTGGCAATCAGCCCCAGCATTTT. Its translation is CASSKSSESGNQPQHF.

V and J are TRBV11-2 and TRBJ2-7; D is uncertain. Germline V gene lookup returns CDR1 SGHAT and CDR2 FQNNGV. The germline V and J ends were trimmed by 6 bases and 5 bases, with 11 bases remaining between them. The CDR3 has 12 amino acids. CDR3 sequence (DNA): TGTGCCAGCAGATCCACAGTCAACGAGCAGTACTTC. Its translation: CASRSTVNEQYF. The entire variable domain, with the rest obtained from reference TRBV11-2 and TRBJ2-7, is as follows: EAGVAQSPRYKIIEKRQSVAFWCNPISGHATLYWYQQILGQGPKLLIQFQNNGVVDDSQLPKDRFSAERLKGVDSTLKIQPAKLEDSAVYLCASRSTVNEQYFGPGTRLTVT.

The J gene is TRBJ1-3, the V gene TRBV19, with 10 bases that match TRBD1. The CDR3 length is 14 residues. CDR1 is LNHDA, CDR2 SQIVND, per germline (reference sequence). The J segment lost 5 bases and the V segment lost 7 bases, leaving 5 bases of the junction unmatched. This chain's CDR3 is CASKKDRGRNTIYF. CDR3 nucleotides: TGTGCCAGTAAGAAGGACAGGGGGAGAAACACCATATATTTT.